These 21 T cell receptor beta chains were sequenced from one sample in a study of blood T cell repertoires in COVID-19. Measured with immunoSEQ multiplex PCR; TCRdb has only the in-frame clones, and not every one. The sample consists of 250,000 or so clones, 75% to 90% of them appearing once. The sequenced sample was peripheral blood. The receptors were sampled from a young man with active or convalescent COVID-19.

The chain recombines TRBV30 with TRBJ1-2; D remains ambiguous. CDR1 and CDR2 (germline): GTSNPN, SVGIG (reference sequence). V was pared by 3 bases and J by 3 bases, with 14 bases between. The CDR3 extends over 14 amino acids. The CDR3 spells CAWRVVLRDYGYTF. The DNA for the CDR3 is TGTGCCTGGAGGGTAGTCCTCCGGGACTATGGCTACACCTTC.

This clone is a singleton in its sample. In DNA, the CDR3 is TGTGCCAGTAGTAGGGCCCTGAGGGCGGATATGGACTACACCTTC. Amino acid sequence: CASSRALRADMDYTF. The V call is TRBV19, the J call TRBJ1-2; D is uncertain. V gave up 4 bases and J gave up 10 bases, with 22 bases separating them. The CDR3 totals 15 residues. Per the germline V gene, CDR1 is LNHDA and CDR2 is SQIVND (reference sequence).

This rearrangement joins TRBV3-1 (or the pseudogene TRBV3-2) to TRBJ1-1; 7 nucleotides match TRBD1. CDR1 and CDR2 from the germline V gene are LGHDT and YNNKEL (reference sequence). This CDR3 contains 15 residues. With V trimmed by 4 bases and J by 5 bases, 10 bases remained unmatched. The CDR3 loop reads CASSRQGEVGTEAFF. The DNA for the CDR3 is TGTGCCAGCAGCCGACAGGGTGAGGTCGGAACTGAAGCTTTCTTT.

The chain recombines TRBV9 with TRBJ1-3; a possible D gene is TRBD1 (5 bases). The germline CDR1 and CDR2 sequences are SGDLS and YYNGEE. Deletions cut 6 bases from V and 0 bases from J, with 16 bases between. CDR3 size: 16 residues. The CDR3, as DNA: TGTGCCAGCATGCAGCAGGGTGCCCCCTCTGGAAACACCATATATTTT. This codes for CASMQQGAPSGNTIYF.

The rearrangement uses TRBV7-2 and TRBJ1-1; D is perhaps TRBD1 (6 bases). Germline CDR1 is SGHTA and CDR2 is FQGNSA. This CDR3 region has 16 residues. V was clipped by 3 bases and J by 1 base, with 15 bases between them. CDR3 sequence: CASSFYSGGENTEAFF. DNA of the CDR3: TGTGCCAGCAGCTTCTATTCGGGGGGCGAGAACACTGAAGCTTTCTTT.

The chain employs TRBV4-1 and TRBJ1-1, with TRBD1 matching 7 bases. Germline CDR1 is MGHRA and CDR2 is YSYEKL. The CDR3 consists of 15 residues. The J segment lost 4 bases and the V segment lost 1 base, leaving 6 bases of the junction unmatched. CDR3 nucleotide sequence: TGCGCCAGCAGCCAAGCGACAGGGTATGGCACTGAAGCTTTCTTT. It yields the protein CASSQATGYGTEAFF.

The chain has TRBV9 and TRBJ2-7, with 7 positions matching TRBD1. The V gene's germline CDR1 is SGDLS and CDR2 YYNGEE. This CDR3 contains 15 residues. The V and J ends lost 4 bases and 1 base, in that order; junction bases with no gene match: 8. The CDR3 DNA reads TGTGCCAGCAGCCCCCGACAGGGAGATTCCTACGAGCAGTACTTC. Amino acid sequence: CASSPRQGDSYEQYF.

The V call is TRBV25-1, the J call TRBJ1-4, with D tentatively TRBD1 (5 bases). Germline CDR1 MGHDK, CDR2 SYGVNS. Trimming removed 0 bases at V and 10 bases at J, with 18 bases between. The CDR3 is made up of 16 amino acids. In nucleotides, the CDR3 is TGTGCCAGCAGTGAATATCGAGGAGGGGACCGGGGAAAACTGTTTTTT. It codes for CASSEYRGGDRGKLFF.

The CDR3 sequence is CATSSRMGDETQYF. In nucleotides, the CDR3 is TGTGCCACCAGCAGCCGCATGGGAGATGAGACCCAGTACTTC. The V and J genes are TRBV15 and TRBJ2-5; D possibly corresponds to TRBD2 (5 bases). V lost 3 bases and J 5 bases, leaving 13 bases between the germline ends. This CDR3 is built from 14 residues. Germline CDR1 is LNHNV and CDR2 is YYDKDF (reference sequence).

J is TRBJ1-5 and V is TRBV5-6; D might be TRBD1 (5 bases). The CDR3 has 15 residues. Germline lookup yields CDR1 SGHDT and CDR2 YYEEEE. With 4 bases removed from V and 0 bases from J, the gap between germline ends came to 11 bases. The CDR3 DNA reads TGTGCCAGCAGCACCAGACAGTATAGCAATCAGCCCCAGCATTTT. Protein sequence: CASSTRQYSNQPQHF. The variable domain in full, with the rest retrieved from reference TRBV5-6 and TRBJ1-5, is DAGVTQSPTHLIKTRGQQVTLRCSPKSGHDTVSWYQQALGQGPQFIFQYYEEEERQRGNFPDRFSGHQFPNYSSELNVNALLLGDSALYLCASSTRQYSNQPQHFGDGTRLSIL.

This sequence joins TRBV28 and TRBJ2-1; the D gene is possibly TRBD2 (6 bases). Trimming shortened V by 1 base and J by 7 bases, and 14 bases separated the two germline ends. The CDR3 is 15 amino acids. CDR1 and CDR2 (germline): MDHEN, SYDVKM. Here the CDR3 reads CASSLSGGSTNEQFF. DNA of the CDR3: TGTGCCAGCAGTTTATCCGGAGGGTCCACAAATGAGCAGTTCTTC.

This chain joins TRBV4-2 and TRBJ2-1; a weak D match, TRBD2 (6 bases). The germline gives CDR1 LGHNA, CDR2 YNFKEQ. This CDR3 region has 13 residues. V lost 1 base and J 7 bases, leaving 8 bases between the germline ends. Here the CDR3 DNA reads TGTGCCAGCAGCCAAGCTGGGGGGAATGAGCAGTTCTTC. This gives the protein CASSQAGGNEQFF.

The chain uses TRBV9 and TRBJ1-2; maybe TRBD1 (6 bases). V lost 3 bases and J lost 5, with 17 bases in between. Per the germline V gene, CDR1 is SGDLS and CDR2 is YYNGEE. The CDR3 runs to 15 residues. CDR3 nucleotides: TGTGCCAGCAGCGCGACTCAAACAGGGACGTATGGCTACACCTTC. Protein: CASSATQTGTYGYTF.

V usage is TRBV5-5 and J usage is TRBJ2-3, with TRBD2 matching 13 bases. V dropped 4 bases and J dropped 6; count of bases not matched to a gene: 5. Germline CDR1 and CDR2: SGHKS and YYEKEE (reference sequence). CDR3 length: 15 residues. The CDR3 is CASSTSGGAIDTQYF. The CDR3 DNA reads TGTGCCAGCAGCACTAGCGGGGGGGCCATCGATACGCAGTATTTT.

Comments on this clone: A junction boundary mismatches the germline segment, possibly from a read error. This chain uses TRBV11-2 with TRBJ1-6, with D perhaps TRBD1 (5 bases). Germline CDR1 SGHAT, CDR2 FQNNGV. CDR3 size: 13 residues. CDR3 in DNA: TGTGCCAGCAGCGTAGACAGTAATTCACCCCTCCACTTT. Protein product: CASSVDSNSPLHF.

The V and J genes are TRBV10-1 and TRBJ1-5; D ambiguous. The germline CDR1 and CDR2 sequences are WNHNN and SYGVQD (reference sequence). The CDR3 extends over 15 amino acids. V was pared by 6 bases and J by 2 bases, with 14 bases between. This CDR3 is CASSEGGSGNQPQHF. The CDR3 nucleotides read TGCGCCAGCAGCGAGGGAGGGTCTGGCAATCAGCCCCAGCATTTT.

The V and J genes are TRBV7-3 and TRBJ1-1; perhaps TRBD1 as D (5 bases). The germline CDR1 and CDR2 sequences are SGHTA and FQGTGA. Trimming took 3 bases from V and 4 from J, leaving 12 bases between them. This CDR3 is built from 14 residues. For the CDR3, the DNA is TGTGCCAGCAGCTTGCAGGCGGGGGTCACTGAAGCTTTCTTT. Its protein is CASSLQAGVTEAFF.

The chain joins TRBV3-1 (or the pseudogene TRBV3-2) to TRBJ2-3; 8 positions agree with TRBD2. The CDR3 has 14 residues. The V segment lost 0 bases and the J segment 10 bases; nucleotides outside the gene matches: 6. Germline V gene lookup returns CDR1 LGHDT and CDR2 YNNKEL (reference sequence). In DNA, the CDR3 is TGTGCCAGCAGCCAAGAAGAAGCGGGGGAGGCGCAGTATTTT. Translating gives CASSQEEAGEAQYF.

The rearrangement joins TRBV29-1 to TRBJ2-7; 8 bases align to TRBD1. Germline CDR1 reads SQVTM; CDR2 reads ANQGSEA. This CDR3 has 12 amino acids. V lost 2 bases to trimming and J lost 5 bases; unmatched junction nucleotides: 2. The CDR3 here is CSVESTGDEQYF. The CDR3 coding sequence is TGCAGCGTTGAATCGACAGGGGACGAGCAGTACTTC.

V is TRBV5-4 and J is TRBJ2-1; the match to TRBD1 covers 7 bases. This CDR3 comprises 15 residues. The germline gives CDR1 SGHNT, CDR2 YYREEE (reference sequence). J lost 3 bases, V lost 0 bases, and 3 bases had no gene match. CDR3 sequence: CASSLAGGIYNEQFF. CDR3 in DNA: TGTGCCAGCAGCTTGGCAGGGGGTATCTACAATGAGCAGTTCTTC.

This clone has just one count. V is TRBV2 and J is TRBJ1-6; no clear D. The V and J ends lost 4 bases and 5 bases respectively, with 9 bases between them. The CDR3 extends over 14 amino acids. Germline CDR1 is SNHLY and CDR2 is FYNNEI. The CDR3 sequence: CASSAGSNNSPLHF. For the CDR3, the DNA is TGTGCCAGCAGTGCGGGGTCAAATAATTCACCCCTCCACTTT.